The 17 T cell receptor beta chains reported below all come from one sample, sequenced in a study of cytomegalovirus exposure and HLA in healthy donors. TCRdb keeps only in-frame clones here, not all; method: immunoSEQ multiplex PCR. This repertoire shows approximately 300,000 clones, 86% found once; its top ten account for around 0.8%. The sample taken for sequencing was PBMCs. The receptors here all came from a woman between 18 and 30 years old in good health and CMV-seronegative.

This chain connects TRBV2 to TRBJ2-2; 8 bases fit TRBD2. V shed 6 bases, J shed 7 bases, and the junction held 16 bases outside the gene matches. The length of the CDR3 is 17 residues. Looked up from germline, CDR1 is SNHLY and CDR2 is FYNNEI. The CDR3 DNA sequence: TGTGCCAGCAGAGTAGGACTAGCAGCTCTAACTGGCGGGGAGCTGTTTTTT. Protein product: CASRVGLAALTGGELFF.

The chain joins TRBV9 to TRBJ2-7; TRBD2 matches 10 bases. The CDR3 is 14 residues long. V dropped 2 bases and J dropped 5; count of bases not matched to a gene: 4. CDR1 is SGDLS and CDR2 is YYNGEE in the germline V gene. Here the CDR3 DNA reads TGTGCCAGCAGCGTGAGCGGGAGGGTCGACGAGCAGTACTTC. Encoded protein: CASSVSGRVDEQYF.

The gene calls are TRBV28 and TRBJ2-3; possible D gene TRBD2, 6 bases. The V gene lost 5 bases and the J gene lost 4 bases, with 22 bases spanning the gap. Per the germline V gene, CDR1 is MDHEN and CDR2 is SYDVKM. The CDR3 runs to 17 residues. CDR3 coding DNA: TGTGCCAGCAGTCTAGGTTTGGGTGGAGGGGATGCAGATACGCAGTATTTT. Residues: CASSLGLGGGDADTQYF. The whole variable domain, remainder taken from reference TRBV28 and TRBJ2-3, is DVKVTQSSRYLVKRTGEKVFLECVQDMDHENMFWYRQDPGLGLRLIYFSYDVKMKEKGDIPEGYSVSREKKERFSLILESASTNQTSMYLCASSLGLGGGDADTQYFGPGTRLTVL.

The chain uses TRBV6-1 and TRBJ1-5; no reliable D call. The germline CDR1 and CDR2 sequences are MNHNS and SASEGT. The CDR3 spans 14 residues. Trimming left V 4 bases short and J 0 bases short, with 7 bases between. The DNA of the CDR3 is TGTGCCAGCAGTGTTGGGCTTAGCAATCAGCCCCAGCATTTT. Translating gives CASSVGLSNQPQHF.

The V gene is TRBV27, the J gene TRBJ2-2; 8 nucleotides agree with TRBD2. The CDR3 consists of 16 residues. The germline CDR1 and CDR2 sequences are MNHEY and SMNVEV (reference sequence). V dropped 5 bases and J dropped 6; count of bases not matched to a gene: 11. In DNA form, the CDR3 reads TGTGCCAGCAGTCTCCAGGGACTAGAAGGCTCCGGGGAGCTGTTTTTT. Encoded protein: CASSLQGLEGSGELFF.

CDR3 sequence: CASASPDVLHEQFF. In DNA, the CDR3 is TGTGCCAGCGCGTCCCCCGATGTCTTGCATGAGCAGTTCTTC. The V call is TRBV7-2, the J call TRBJ2-1, with D unresolved. This CDR3 comprises 14 residues. Per the germline V gene, CDR1 is SGHTA and CDR2 is FQGNSA. The V end was cut by 8 bases, the J end by 8 bases, with 19 bases between. Full variable domain (remainder filled in from reference TRBV7-2 and TRBJ2-1): GAGVSQSPSNKVTEKGKDVELRCDPISGHTALYWYRQSLGQGLEFLIYFQGNSAPDKSGLPSDRFSAERTGGSVSTLTIQRTQQEDSAVYLCASASPDVLHEQFFGPGTRLTVL.

CDR3 amino acids: CASSEGPNEQFF. The CDR3 DNA follows: TGTGCCAGCAGTGAAGGGCCCAATGAGCAGTTCTTC. V usage is TRBV2 and J usage is TRBJ2-1; D is unresolved. This CDR3 spans 12 amino acids. Germline V gene data show CDR1 as SNHLY and CDR2 as FYNNEI. The V end lost 1 base, the J end lost 6 bases, and 4 bases lay between the germline ends.

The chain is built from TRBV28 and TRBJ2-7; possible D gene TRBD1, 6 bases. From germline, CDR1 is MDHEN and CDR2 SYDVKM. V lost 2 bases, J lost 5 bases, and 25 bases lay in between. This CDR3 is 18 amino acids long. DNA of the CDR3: TGTGCCAGCAGTTTAGACGTGTGGGGTTGGGACACCCCCCACGAGCAGTACTTC. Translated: CASSLDVWGWDTPHEQYF.

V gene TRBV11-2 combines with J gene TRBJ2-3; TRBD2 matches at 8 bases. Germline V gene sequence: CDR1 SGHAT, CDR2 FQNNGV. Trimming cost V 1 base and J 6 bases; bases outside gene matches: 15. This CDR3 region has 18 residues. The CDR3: CASSLAPPTSGSIDTQYF. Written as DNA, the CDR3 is TGTGCCAGCAGCTTAGCGCCCCCGACGAGCGGGAGTATTGATACGCAGTATTTT.

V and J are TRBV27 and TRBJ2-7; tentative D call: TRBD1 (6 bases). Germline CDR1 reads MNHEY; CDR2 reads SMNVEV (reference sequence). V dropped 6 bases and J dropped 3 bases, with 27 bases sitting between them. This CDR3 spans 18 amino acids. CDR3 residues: CASSGLLPLQGISYEQYF. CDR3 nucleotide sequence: TGTGCCAGCAGCGGCCTTCTTCCCCTACAGGGAATAAGCTACGAGCAGTACTTC.

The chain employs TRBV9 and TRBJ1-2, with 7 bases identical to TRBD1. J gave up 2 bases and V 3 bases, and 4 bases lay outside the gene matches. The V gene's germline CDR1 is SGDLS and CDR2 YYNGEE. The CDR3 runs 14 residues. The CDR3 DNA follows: TGTGCCAGCAGCGCCGGGGACAGAAACTATGGCTACACCTTC. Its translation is CASSAGDRNYGYTF.

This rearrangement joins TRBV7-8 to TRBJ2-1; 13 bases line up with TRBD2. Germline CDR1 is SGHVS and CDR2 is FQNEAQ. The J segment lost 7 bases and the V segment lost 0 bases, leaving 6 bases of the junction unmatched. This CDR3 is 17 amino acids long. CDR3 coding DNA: TGTGCCAGCAGCTTAGCCCTTACGACTAGCGGGAGGAATGAGCAGTTCTTC. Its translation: CASSLALTTSGRNEQFF.

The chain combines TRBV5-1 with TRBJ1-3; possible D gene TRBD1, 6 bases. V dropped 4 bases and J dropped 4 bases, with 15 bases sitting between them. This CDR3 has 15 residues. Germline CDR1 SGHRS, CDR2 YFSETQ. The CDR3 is CASSPQGLEGNTIYF. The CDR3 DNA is TGCGCCAGCAGCCCTCAGGGGTTAGAGGGAAACACCATATATTTT.

The CDR3 loop is CASRLSGGGYGYTF. The CDR3 bases are TGTGCCAGCAGGCTATCAGGGGGTGGCTATGGCTACACCTTC. J is TRBJ1-2 and V is TRBV6-1; 7 bases fit TRBD1. The length of the CDR3 is 14 residues. Germline V lookup: CDR1 MNHNS, CDR2 SASEGT. With 6 bases clipped from V and 4 bases from J, the junction kept 8 bases outside the gene matches.

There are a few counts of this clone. The CDR3 DNA follows: TGTGCCAGTAGCATTACGGGAGGGAGCTATTACAATGAGCAGTTCTTC. Its translation: CASSITGGSYYNEQFF. This sequence joins TRBV19 and TRBJ2-1; TRBD2 agrees at 8 bases. V dropped 6 bases and J dropped 4; count of bases not matched to a gene: 11. The CDR3 is made up of 16 amino acids. Per germline, CDR1 LNHDA and CDR2 SQIVND (reference sequence).

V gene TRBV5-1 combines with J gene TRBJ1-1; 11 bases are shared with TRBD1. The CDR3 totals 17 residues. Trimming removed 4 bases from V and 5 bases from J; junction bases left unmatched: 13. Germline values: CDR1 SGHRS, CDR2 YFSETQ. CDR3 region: CASSPSGQGVFGTEAFF. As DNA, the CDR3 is TGCGCCAGCAGCCCCTCGGGACAGGGGGTTTTTGGGACTGAAGCTTTCTTT.

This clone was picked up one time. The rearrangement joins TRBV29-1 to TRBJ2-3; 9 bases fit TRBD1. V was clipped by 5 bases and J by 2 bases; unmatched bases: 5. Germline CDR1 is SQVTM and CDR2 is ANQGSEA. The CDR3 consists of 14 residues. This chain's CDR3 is CSVPGQGTTDTQYF. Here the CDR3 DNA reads TGCAGCGTTCCCGGACAGGGGACCACAGATACGCAGTATTTT.